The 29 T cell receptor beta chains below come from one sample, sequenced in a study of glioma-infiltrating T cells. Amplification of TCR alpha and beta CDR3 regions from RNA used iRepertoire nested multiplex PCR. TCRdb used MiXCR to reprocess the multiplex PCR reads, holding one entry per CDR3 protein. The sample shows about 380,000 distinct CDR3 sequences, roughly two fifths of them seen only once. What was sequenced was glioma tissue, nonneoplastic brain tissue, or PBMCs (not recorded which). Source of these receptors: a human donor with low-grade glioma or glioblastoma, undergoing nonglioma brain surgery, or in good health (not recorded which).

As DNA, the CDR3 is TGTGCCAGCAGCTCGCTCGGCCAACGAGGTAGTGAGCAGTTCTTC. Amino acids: CASSSLGQRGSEQFF. The rearrangement uses TRBV7-9 and TRBJ2-1; D is undetermined. CDR1 and CDR2 (germline): SEHNR, FQNEAQ (reference sequence). The CDR3 runs to 15 residues. The germline V and J ends were trimmed by 4 bases and 9 bases, with 19 bases remaining between them. The entire variable domain, with the rest obtained from reference TRBV7-9 and TRBJ2-1, is as follows: DTGVSQNPRHKITKRGQNVTFRCDPISEHNRLYWYRQTLGQGPEFLTYFQNEAQLEKSRLLSDRFSAERPKGSFSTLEIQRTEQGDSAMYLCASSSLGQRGSEQFFGPGTRLTVL.

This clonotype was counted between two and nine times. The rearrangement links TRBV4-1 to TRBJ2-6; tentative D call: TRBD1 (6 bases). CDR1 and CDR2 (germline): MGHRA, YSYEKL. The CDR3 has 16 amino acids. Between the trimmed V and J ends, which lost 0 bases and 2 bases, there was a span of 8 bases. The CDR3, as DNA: TGCGCCAGCAGCCAAGAAGCAGGGGCTGGGGCCAACGTCCTGACTTTC. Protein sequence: CASSQEAGAGANVLTF.

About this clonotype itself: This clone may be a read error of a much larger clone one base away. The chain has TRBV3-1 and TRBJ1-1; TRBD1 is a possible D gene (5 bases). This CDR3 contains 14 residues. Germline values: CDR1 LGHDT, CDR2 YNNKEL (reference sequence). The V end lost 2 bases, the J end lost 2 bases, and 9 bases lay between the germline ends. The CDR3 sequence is CASSQNRGNTEAFF. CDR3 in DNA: TGTGCCAGCAGCCAAAATAGGGGAAACACTGAAGCTTTCTTT.

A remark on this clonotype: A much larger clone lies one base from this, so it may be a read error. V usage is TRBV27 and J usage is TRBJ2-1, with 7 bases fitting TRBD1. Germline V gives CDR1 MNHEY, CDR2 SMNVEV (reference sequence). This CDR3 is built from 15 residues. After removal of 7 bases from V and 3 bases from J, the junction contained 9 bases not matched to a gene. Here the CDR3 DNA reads TGTGCCAGCACCCGGACAGGTTCCTTCTACAATGAGCAGTTCTTC. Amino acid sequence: CASTRTGSFYNEQFF.

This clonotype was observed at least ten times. CDR3 DNA: TGCAGTGCTCCGGGACTAGCGGGACACGAGCAGTACTTC. Its translation is CSAPGLAGHEQYF. This sequence joins TRBV20-1 and TRBJ2-7, with 13 positions matching TRBD2. Germline V gene lookup returns CDR1 DFQATT and CDR2 SNEGSKA (reference sequence). The CDR3 length is 13 residues. The V gene end was trimmed by 5 bases and the J gene end by 5 bases; junction bases not matched to a gene: 3.

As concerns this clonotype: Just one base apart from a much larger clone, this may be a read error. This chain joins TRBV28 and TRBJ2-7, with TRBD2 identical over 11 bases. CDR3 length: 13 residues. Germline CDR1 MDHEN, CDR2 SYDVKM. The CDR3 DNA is TGTGCCAGCCGACTAGCGGGAACCTACAAGCAGTACTTC. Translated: CASRLAGTYKQYF.

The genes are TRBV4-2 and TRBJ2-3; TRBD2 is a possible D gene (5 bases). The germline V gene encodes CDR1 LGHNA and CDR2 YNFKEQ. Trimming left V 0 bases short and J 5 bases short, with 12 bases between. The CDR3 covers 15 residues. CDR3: CASSQERGSGDTQYF. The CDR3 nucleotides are TGTGCCAGCAGCCAAGAGAGAGGGTCCGGAGATACGCAGTATTTT.

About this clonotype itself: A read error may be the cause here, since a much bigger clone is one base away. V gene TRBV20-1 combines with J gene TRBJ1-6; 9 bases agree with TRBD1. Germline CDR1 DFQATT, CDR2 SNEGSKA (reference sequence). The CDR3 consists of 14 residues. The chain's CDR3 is CSGKDRGYNSPLLF. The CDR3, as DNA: TGCAGTGGAAAGGACAGGGGATATAATTCACCCCTCCTCTTT.

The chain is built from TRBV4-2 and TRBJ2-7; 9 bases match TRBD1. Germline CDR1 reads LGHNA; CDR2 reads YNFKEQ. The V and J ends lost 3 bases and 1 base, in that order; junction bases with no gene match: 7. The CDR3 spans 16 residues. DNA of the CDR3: TGTGCCAGCAGCCACCAAGGACAGGGGCGTTCCTACGAGCAGTACTTC. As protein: CASSHQGQGRSYEQYF.

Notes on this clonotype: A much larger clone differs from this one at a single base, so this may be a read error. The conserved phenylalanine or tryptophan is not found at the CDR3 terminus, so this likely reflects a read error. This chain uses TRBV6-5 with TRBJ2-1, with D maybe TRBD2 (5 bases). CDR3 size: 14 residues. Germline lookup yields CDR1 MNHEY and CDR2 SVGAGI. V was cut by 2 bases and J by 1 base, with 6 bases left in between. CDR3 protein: CASSYRGSYNEQFL. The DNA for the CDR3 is TGTGCCAGCAGTTACCGGGGATCCTACAATGAGCAGTTCCTC.

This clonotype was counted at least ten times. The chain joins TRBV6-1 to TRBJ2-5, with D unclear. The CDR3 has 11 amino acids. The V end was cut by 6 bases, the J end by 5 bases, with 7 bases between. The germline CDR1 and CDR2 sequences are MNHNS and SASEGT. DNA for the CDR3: TGTGCCAGCAGCGCATGGGAGACCCAGTACTTC. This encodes CASSAWETQYF.

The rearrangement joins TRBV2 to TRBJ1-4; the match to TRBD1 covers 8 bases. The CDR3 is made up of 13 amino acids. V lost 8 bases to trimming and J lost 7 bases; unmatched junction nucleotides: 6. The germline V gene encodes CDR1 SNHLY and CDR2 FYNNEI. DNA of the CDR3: TGTGCCAGCCACCGACAGGGGAGTGAAAAACTGTTTTTT. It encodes CASHRQGSEKLFF.

CDR3 in amino acids: CASRLRQMMAEAFF. CDR3 bases: TGCGCCAGCAGGCTTCGACAGATGATGGCTGAAGCTTTCTTT. This sequence joins TRBV4-1 and TRBJ1-1; D might be TRBD1 (5 bases). CDR1 and CDR2 from the germline V gene are MGHRA and YSYEKL. This CDR3 comprises 14 residues. V shed 6 bases and J shed 6 bases, with 17 bases lying between them.

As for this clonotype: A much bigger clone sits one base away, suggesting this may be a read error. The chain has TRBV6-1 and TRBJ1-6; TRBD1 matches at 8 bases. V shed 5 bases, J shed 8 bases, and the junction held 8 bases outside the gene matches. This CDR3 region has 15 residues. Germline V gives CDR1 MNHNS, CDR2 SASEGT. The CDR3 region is CASSLSDRGHSPLHF. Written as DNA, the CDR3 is TGTGCCAGCAGTCTCTCAGACAGGGGTCATTCACCCCTCCACTTT.

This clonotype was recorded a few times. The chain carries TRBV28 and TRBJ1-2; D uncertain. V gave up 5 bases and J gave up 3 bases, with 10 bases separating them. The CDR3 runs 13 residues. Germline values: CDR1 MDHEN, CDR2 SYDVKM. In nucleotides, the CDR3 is TGTGCCAGCAGTCGGAACAAGTACTATGGCTACACCTTC. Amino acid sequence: CASSRNKYYGYTF.

Here the CDR3 reads CATSDLNPWGGQFF. In nucleotides, the CDR3 is TGTGCCACCAGTGATTTGAACCCCTGGGGTGGGCAGTTCTTC. The chain joins TRBV24-1 to TRBJ2-1; D remains ambiguous. V lost 0 bases and J lost 12, with 14 bases in between. The CDR3 totals 14 residues. The germline gives CDR1 KGHDR, CDR2 SFDVKD.

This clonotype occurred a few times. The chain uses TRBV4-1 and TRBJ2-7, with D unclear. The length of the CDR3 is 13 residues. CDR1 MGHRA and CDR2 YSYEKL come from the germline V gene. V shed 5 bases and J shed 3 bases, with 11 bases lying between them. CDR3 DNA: TGCGCCAGCAGCACATCCGACGGCTACGAGCAGTACTTC. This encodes CASSTSDGYEQYF.

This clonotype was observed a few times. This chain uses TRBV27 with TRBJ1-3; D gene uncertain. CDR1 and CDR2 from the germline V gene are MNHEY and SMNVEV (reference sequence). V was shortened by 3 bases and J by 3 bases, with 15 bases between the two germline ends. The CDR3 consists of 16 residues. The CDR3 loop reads CASSFSGSHYGNTIYF. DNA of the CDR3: TGTGCCAGCAGTTTTAGCGGCAGTCATTATGGAAACACCATATATTTT.

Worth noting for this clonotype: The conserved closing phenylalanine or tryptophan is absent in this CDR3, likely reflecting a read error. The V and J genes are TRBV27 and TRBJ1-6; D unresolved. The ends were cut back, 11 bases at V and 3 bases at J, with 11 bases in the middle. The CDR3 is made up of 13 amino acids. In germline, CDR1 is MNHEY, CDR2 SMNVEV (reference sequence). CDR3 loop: CAGATDYNSPLHL. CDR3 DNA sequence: TGTGCCGGCGCGACGGACTATAATTCACCCCTCCACCTT.

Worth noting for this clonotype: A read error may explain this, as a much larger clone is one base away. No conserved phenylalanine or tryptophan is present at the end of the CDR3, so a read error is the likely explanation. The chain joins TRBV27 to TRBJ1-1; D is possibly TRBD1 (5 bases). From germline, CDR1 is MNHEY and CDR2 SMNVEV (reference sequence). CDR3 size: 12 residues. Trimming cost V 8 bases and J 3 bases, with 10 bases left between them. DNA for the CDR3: TGTGCCAGCGGACAACAATACACTGAAGCTTTCCTT. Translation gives CASGQQYTEAFL.

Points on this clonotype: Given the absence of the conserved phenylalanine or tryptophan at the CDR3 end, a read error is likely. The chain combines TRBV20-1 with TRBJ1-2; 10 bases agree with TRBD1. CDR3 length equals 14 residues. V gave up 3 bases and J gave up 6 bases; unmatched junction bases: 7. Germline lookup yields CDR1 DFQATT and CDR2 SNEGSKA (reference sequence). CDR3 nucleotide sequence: TGCAGTGCTAGGGAGTCCGGGACAGGGGATGGCTACACCGTC. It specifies CSARESGTGDGYTV.

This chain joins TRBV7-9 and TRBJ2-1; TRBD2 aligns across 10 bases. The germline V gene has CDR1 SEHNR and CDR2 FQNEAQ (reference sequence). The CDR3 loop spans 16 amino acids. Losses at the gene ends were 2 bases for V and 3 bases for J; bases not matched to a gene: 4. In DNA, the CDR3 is TGTGCCAGCAGCTTACGCCTAGCGGGAGACTACAATGAGCAGTTCTTC. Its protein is CASSLRLAGDYNEQFF.

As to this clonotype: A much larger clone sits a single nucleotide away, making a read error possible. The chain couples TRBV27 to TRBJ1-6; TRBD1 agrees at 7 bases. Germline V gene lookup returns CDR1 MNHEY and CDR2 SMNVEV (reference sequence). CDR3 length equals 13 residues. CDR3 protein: CSSSFQGESPLHF. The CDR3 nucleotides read TGTTCCAGCAGTTTCCAGGGGGAGTCACCCCTCCACTTT.

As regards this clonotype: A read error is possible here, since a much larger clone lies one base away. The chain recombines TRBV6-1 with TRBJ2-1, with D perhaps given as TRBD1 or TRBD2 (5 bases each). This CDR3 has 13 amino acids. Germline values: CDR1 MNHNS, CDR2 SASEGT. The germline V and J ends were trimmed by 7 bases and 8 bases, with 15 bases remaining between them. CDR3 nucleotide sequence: TGTGCCAGCATAAGGGACCCTCTCGATGAGCAGTTCTTC. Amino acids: CASIRDPLDEQFF.

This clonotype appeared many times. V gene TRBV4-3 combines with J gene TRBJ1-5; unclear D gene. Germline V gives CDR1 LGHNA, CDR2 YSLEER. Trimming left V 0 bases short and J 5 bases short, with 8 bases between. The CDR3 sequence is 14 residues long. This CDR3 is CASSQDNRDQPQHF. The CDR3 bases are TGCGCCAGCAGCCAAGATAATCGAGATCAGCCCCAGCATTTT.

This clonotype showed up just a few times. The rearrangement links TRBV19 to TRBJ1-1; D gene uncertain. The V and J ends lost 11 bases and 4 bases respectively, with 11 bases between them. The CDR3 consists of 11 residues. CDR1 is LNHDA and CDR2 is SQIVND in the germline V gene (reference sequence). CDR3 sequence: CAARVSTEAFF. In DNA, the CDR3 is TGTGCCGCCAGAGTTTCCACTGAAGCTTTCTTT.

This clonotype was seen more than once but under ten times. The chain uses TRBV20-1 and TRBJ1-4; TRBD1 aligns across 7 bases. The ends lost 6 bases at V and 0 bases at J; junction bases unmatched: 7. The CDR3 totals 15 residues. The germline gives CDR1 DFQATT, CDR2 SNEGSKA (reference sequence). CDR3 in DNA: TGCAGTGCGAACAGGGGCCCAGCAACTAATGAAAAACTGTTTTTT. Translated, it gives CSANRGPATNEKLFF.

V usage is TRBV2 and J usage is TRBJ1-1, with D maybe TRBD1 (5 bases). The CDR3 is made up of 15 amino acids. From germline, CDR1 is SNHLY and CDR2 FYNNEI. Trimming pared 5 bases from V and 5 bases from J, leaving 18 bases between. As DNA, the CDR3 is TGTGCCAGCAGTAGGTACCAGGGAGTACGAACTGAAGCTTTCTTT. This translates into CASSRYQGVRTEAFF.

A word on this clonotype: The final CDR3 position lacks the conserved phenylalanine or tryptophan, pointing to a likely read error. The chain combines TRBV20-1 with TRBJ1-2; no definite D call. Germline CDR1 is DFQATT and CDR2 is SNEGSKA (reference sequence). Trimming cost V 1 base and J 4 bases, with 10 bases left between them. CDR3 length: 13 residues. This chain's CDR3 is CSARVATSYGYTY. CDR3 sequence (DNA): TGCAGTGCTAGAGTTGCGACGAGCTATGGCTACACCTAC.